The sequence of this T cell receptor (beta chain) was determined in a study of blood T cells in healthy people across ages. This clonotype showed up just a few times. With a J-beta primer mix and a sample-barcoded 5' primer, a second PCR ran about 7 to 12 cycles. From each sample, at least 3 million paired-end reads containing CDR3 were obtained. TCRdb fed the 5' RACE reads into MiXCR, producing one record per CDR3 protein. In the table there are 800,000 to 950,000 distinct CDR3 sequences, just under 30% of which are singletons. These records were also assigned to another study, of T cells of mothers and their children. That source reports: Compared with unrelated pairs, related mother-child pairs had slightly higher, non-significant overlap.

Specimen: blood. The sequence was obtained from a woman aged 40-49 years in good health.

The CDR3: CASGVGGQGTLNYGYTF. The CDR3 coding sequence is TGTGCCAGCGGCGTAGGGGGACAGGGCACGCTTAACTATGGCTACACCTTC. This chain connects TRBV28 to TRBJ1-2; 9 bases are a match to TRBD1. Trimming removed 8 bases from V and 1 base from J; junction bases left unmatched: 14. Germline CDR1 reads MDHEN; CDR2 reads SYDVKM. The CDR3 has 17 amino acids.